Below, 26 T cell receptor beta chains from the same sample are listed, as sequenced in a study of glioma-infiltrating T cells. The iRepertoire nested amplicon-rescue multiplex PCR amplified TCR alpha and beta CDR3s from RNA. TCRdb independently ran MiXCR on the multiplex PCR reads; one entry per CDR3 protein. The sample records fewer than 90,000 distinct CDR3 sequences, roughly 23% being singletons. The sequenced material came from glioma tissue, nonneoplastic brain tissue, or PBMCs (not recorded which). All receptors come from a human donor with low-grade glioma or glioblastoma, undergoing nonglioma brain surgery, or in good health (not recorded which).

The table lists this clonotype with many counts. The V and J genes are TRBV6-1 and TRBJ1-3; D is possibly TRBD1 (6 bases). Trimming stripped 8 bases from V and 2 bases from J, with 13 bases between. This CDR3 is 14 amino acids long. In germline, CDR1 is MNHNS, CDR2 SASEGT. CDR3 protein: CASSRTVPGNTIYF. CDR3 coding DNA: TGTGCCAGCTCCAGGACAGTCCCTGGAAACACCATATATTTT.

Concerning this clonotype itself: This clone may be a read error of a much larger clone one base away. The chain joins TRBV7-2 to TRBJ1-1; 8 positions match TRBD1. CDR3 length: 14 residues. Germline CDR1 reads SGHTA; CDR2 reads FQGNSA. This CDR3 reads CASSLWTGNTEASF. In DNA form, the CDR3 reads TGTGCCAGCAGCCTTTGGACAGGGAACACTGAAGCTTCCTTT.

This clonotype was counted at least ten times. V gene TRBV7-7 combines with J gene TRBJ1-1; no firm D call. Trimming cost V 6 bases and J 1 base, with 9 bases left between them. The CDR3 consists of 13 residues. Germline CDR1 SSHAT, CDR2 FNYEAQ (reference sequence). This CDR3 reads CASSTARNTEAFF. As DNA, the CDR3 is TGTGCCAGCAGTACCGCCCGGAACACTGAAGCTTTCTTT.

This clonotype was seen ten or more times. The V and J genes are TRBV6-6 and TRBJ1-2; D unresolved. Trimming removed 0 bases at V and 4 bases at J, with 12 bases between. Germline V lookup: CDR1 MNHNY, CDR2 SVGAGI (reference sequence). There are 15 residues in the CDR3. The CDR3 loop is CASSYSKGNVYGYTF. The CDR3 region has the DNA TGTGCCAGCAGTTACTCGAAAGGCAACGTCTATGGCTACACCTTC.

The rearrangement links TRBV25-1 to TRBJ2-7, with unresolved D. V was trimmed by 6 bases and J by 6 bases, leaving 15 bases between them. CDR1 and CDR2 from the germline V gene are MGHDK and SYGVNS. The CDR3 runs to 13 residues. The CDR3 region is CASSIPGYGEQYF. CDR3 DNA: TGTGCCAGCAGCATTCCGGGCTACGGCGAGCAGTACTTC.

The chain recombines TRBV29-1 with TRBJ2-1; no clear D. There are 15 residues in the CDR3. The ends were cut back, 4 bases at V and 2 bases at J, with 15 bases in the middle. Germline V gene lookup returns CDR1 SQVTM and CDR2 ANQGSEA. In DNA, the CDR3 is TGCAGCGTTGGAACGACCCGCGCCCCCTACAATGAGCAGTTCTTC. Translation: CSVGTTRAPYNEQFF.

This clonotype was seen many times. The rearrangement joins TRBV7-8 to TRBJ2-1; the match to TRBD2 covers 9 bases. CDR3 size: 18 residues. The germline gives CDR1 SGHVS, CDR2 FQNEAQ. V shed 1 base, J shed 7 bases, and the junction held 14 bases outside the gene matches. CDR3 region: CASSLGILSGGPLNEQFF. The CDR3 bases are TGTGCCAGCAGCTTAGGTATATTGAGCGGGGGGCCTCTGAATGAGCAGTTCTTC. Based on the CDR3 plus reference TRBV7-8 and TRBJ2-1, the full variable domain is GAGVSQSPRYKVAKRGQDVALRCDPISGHVSLFWYQQALGQGPEFLTYFQNEAQLDKSGLPSDRFFAERPEGSVSTLKIQRTQQEDSAVYLCASSLGILSGGPLNEQFFGPGTRLTVL.

This clonotype qualifies as medium-sized. The chain has TRBV6-1 and TRBJ1-2; maybe TRBD1 (6 bases). In germline, CDR1 is MNHNS, CDR2 SASEGT. There are 11 residues in the CDR3. Trimming removed 3 bases at V and 9 bases at J, with 8 bases between. This chain's CDR3 is CASSDDRRYTF. The DNA for the CDR3 is TGTGCCAGCAGTGACGACAGGCGCTACACCTTC.

The chain links TRBV3-1 to TRBJ2-1, with a possible D match to TRBD2 (6 bases). From germline, CDR1 is LGHDT and CDR2 YNNKEL (reference sequence). This CDR3 contains 17 residues. V was pared by 1 base and J by 5 bases, with 18 bases between. As DNA, the CDR3 is TGTGCCAGCAGCCAAGGGTATAAGACGGGACTGCACAATGAGCAGTTCTTC. Translation gives CASSQGYKTGLHNEQFF.

V gene TRBV20-1 combines with J gene TRBJ2-1; 10 bases are shared with TRBD2. Germline-derived CDR1 and CDR2 are DFQATT and SNEGSKA (reference sequence). Trimming took 5 bases from V and 6 from J; bases not matched to a gene: 4. The CDR3 is made up of 13 amino acids. CDR3 loop: CSAPAGGPNEQFF. The CDR3 coding sequence is TGCAGTGCTCCAGCGGGAGGGCCCAATGAGCAGTTCTTC.

This clonotype has a handful of counts. This chain connects TRBV5-5 to TRBJ2-3, with 7 bases aligning to TRBD2. Germline V CDR1 and CDR2: SGHKS, YYEKEE (reference sequence). Trimming at V came to 7 bases and at J to 0 bases, leaving 11 bases not matched to a gene. This CDR3 is 16 amino acids long. The CDR3 nucleotides read TGTGCCAGCGGGAAAGCGGGACTCACTAGCACAGATACGCAGTATTTT. It specifies CASGKAGLTSTDTQYF.

This clonotype was counted a few times. This chain links TRBV5-4 with TRBJ2-1; D unclear. There are 16 residues in the CDR3. V was shortened by 4 bases and J by 0 bases, with 14 bases between the two germline ends. In germline, CDR1 is SGHNT, CDR2 YYREEE (reference sequence). Here the CDR3 reads CASSGWSLSSYNEQFF. In DNA, the CDR3 is TGTGCCAGCAGCGGGTGGTCCTTGAGCTCCTACAATGAGCAGTTCTTC.

By share of the sample, this clonotype is medium-sized (0.01 to 0.1%). The gene calls are TRBV2 and TRBJ1-2, with a weak D call TRBD1 (5 bases). CDR1 SNHLY and CDR2 FYNNEI come from the germline V gene. V was clipped by 10 bases and J by 2 bases, with 14 bases between them. CDR3 length: 13 residues. The CDR3 spells CAIRLTDNYGYTF. The CDR3, as DNA: TGTGCCATCCGATTGACAGACAACTATGGCTACACCTTC.

This clonotype has just a few counts. The CDR3 region is CAISERPLTGELFF. CDR3 DNA sequence: TGTGCCATCAGTGAGCGACCCCTTACCGGGGAGCTGTTTTTT. The chain uses TRBV10-3 and TRBJ2-2; no clear D gene. Per the germline V gene, CDR1 is ENHRY and CDR2 is SYGVKD. CDR3 length equals 14 residues. V was pared by 2 bases and J by 5 bases, with 9 bases between.

The rearrangement joins TRBV29-1 to TRBJ1-1; perhaps TRBD1 as D (5 bases). V lost 4 bases and J 0 bases, leaving 12 bases between the germline ends. This CDR3 spans 14 amino acids. Germline V gene data show CDR1 as SQVTM and CDR2 as ANQGSEA. CDR3 in amino acids: CSVGEARVNTEAFF. CDR3 DNA: TGCAGCGTTGGGGAGGCCAGGGTGAACACTGAAGCTTTCTTT.

This clonotype was seen ten or more times. The chain employs TRBV20-1 and TRBJ1-2; no firm D call. Trimming took off 0 bases at V and 4 bases at J, with 9 bases between the two ends. Germline CDR1 DFQATT, CDR2 SNEGSKA (reference sequence). This CDR3 has 13 amino acids. The CDR3 nucleotides are TGCAGTGCTAGAGACAGGATTACCTATGGCTACACCTTC. The encoded protein is CSARDRITYGYTF.

This clonotype was recorded at least ten times. The chain carries TRBV6-1 and TRBJ1-6; D remains unclear. The germline V and J ends were trimmed by 5 bases and 10 bases, with 9 bases remaining between them. The CDR3 is 12 residues long. Per germline, CDR1 MNHNS and CDR2 SASEGT. CDR3 region: CASSRSESPLHF. Written as DNA, the CDR3 is TGTGCCAGCAGTCGTTCAGAATCACCCCTCCACTTT.

This clonotype was seen a few times. The chain recombines TRBV5-1 with TRBJ2-2, with no clear D. Germline V gene sequence: CDR1 SGHRS, CDR2 YFSETQ. The CDR3 consists of 15 residues. V shed 0 bases and J shed 3 bases, with 9 bases lying between them. The CDR3 loop reads CASSLVGPDTGELFF. CDR3 sequence (DNA): TGCGCCAGCAGCTTGGTCGGGCCCGACACCGGGGAGCTGTTTTTT.

This clonotype was observed a handful of times. The V call is TRBV19, the J call TRBJ1-2, with 9 bases aligning to TRBD1. The CDR3 has 15 amino acids. Per germline, CDR1 LNHDA and CDR2 SQIVND (reference sequence). The V segment lost 10 bases and the J segment 1 base; nucleotides outside the gene matches: 10. CDR3 coding DNA: TGTGCCACCGCGCTAGGACAGGGGAGTAACTATGGCTACACCTTC. This translates into CATALGQGSNYGYTF.

This clonotype was picked up a small number of times. This chain connects TRBV18 to TRBJ1-2; D is possibly TRBD1 (5 bases). This CDR3 comprises 14 residues. The germline V and J ends were trimmed by 2 bases and 8 bases, with 15 bases remaining between them. Germline CDR1 and CDR2: KGHSH and LQKENI. CDR3 loop: CASSPSQGPEGYTF. Here the CDR3 DNA reads TGTGCCAGCTCACCATCTCAGGGCCCGGAGGGCTACACCTTC.

In this sample, this clonotype turned up a few times. V and J are TRBV5-4 and TRBJ2-7; 8 bases align to TRBD2. There are 15 residues in the CDR3. Trimming at V came to 6 bases and at J to 0 bases, leaving 8 bases not matched to a gene. Germline CDR1 SGHNT, CDR2 YYREEE (reference sequence). The CDR3 sequence is CASTRGGGSSYEQYF. CDR3 sequence (DNA): TGTGCCAGCACCCGGGGGGGAGGGAGCTCCTACGAGCAGTACTTC.

This clonotype was recorded at least ten times. V and J are TRBV5-6 and TRBJ1-6; D is unresolved. Trimming shortened V by 3 bases and J by 7 bases, and 14 bases separated the two germline ends. This CDR3 region has 15 residues. CDR1 SGHDT and CDR2 YYEEEE come from the germline V gene. This CDR3 is CASSSRPSTNSPLHF. CDR3 coding DNA: TGTGCCAGCAGCTCCCGACCCAGCACCAATTCACCCCTCCACTTT.

On this clonotype: With a much larger clone just one base away, this may be a read error. The V gene is TRBV7-2, the J gene TRBJ2-5, with no clear D. There are 16 residues in the CDR3. Germline V gene sequence: CDR1 SGHTA, CDR2 FQGNSA. CDR3: CAGSLRPSGPVRTQYF. CDR3 nucleotides: TGTGCCGGCAGCTTACGTCCTAGTGGGCCGGTTCGGACCCAGTACTTC.

This clonotype showed up many times. The chain combines TRBV29-1 with TRBJ1-1, with a tentative D call TRBD1 (6 bases). Germline values: CDR1 SQVTM, CDR2 ANQGSEA. V lost 7 bases to trimming and J lost 4 bases, with 19 bases between them. This CDR3 spans 14 amino acids. This CDR3 reads CSGSIYRASTEAFF. The CDR3 DNA follows: TGCAGCGGAAGCATCTACAGGGCAAGCACTGAAGCTTTCTTT.

Turning to this clonotype: It may be a read error: a sequence one base away is much more abundant. The chain joins TRBV10-3 to TRBJ1-2; D possibly corresponds to TRBD1 (6 bases). CDR3 length: 14 residues. Germline V gives CDR1 ENHRY, CDR2 SYGVKD. The CDR3 sequence is CAINESTRGDGYTF. The CDR3 coding sequence is TGTGCCATCAATGAGTCGACCAGGGGAGATGGCTACACCTTC.

This clonotype was counted many times. The chain uses TRBV28 and TRBJ2-7; TRBD1 matches 8 bases. With V trimmed by 3 bases and J by 6 bases, 10 bases remained unmatched. The CDR3 is made up of 15 amino acids. Germline CDR1 and CDR2: MDHEN and SYDVKM. In DNA form, the CDR3 reads TGTGCCAGCAGTTTTCGCAGGACAGGGAAAGGCGAGCAGTACTTC. The encoded protein is CASSFRRTGKGEQYF.